The T cell receptor (beta chain) described here comes from a study of control samples from healthy donors and cancer patients. Sequencing was performed with immunoSEQ multiplex PCR; in TCRdb, only in-frame clones are kept and a portion is missing. The data show roughly 30,000 clones, around nine tenths seen once. The CDR3 covers 15 residues. Germline values: CDR1 SGHTA, CDR2 FQGNSA. V was clipped by 0 bases and J by 7 bases; unmatched bases: 0. The rearrangement uses TRBV7-2 and TRBJ2-1; TRBD2 matches 13 bases. This clonotype was obtained from a female donor with melanoma. Sequenced: formalin-fixed, paraffin-embedded tissue. Here the CDR3 DNA reads TGTGCCAGCAGCTTAGCGGGACTAGCGGGAAATGAGCAGTTCTTC. Translated: CASSLAGLAGNEQFF.